This T cell receptor beta chain was sequenced in a study of blood T cell repertoires in COVID-19. Assay: immunoSEQ multiplex PCR; the TCRdb copy retains only in-frame clones and omits some. The data hold 150,000 to 200,000 clones, with roughly 88% observed a single time. Losses at the gene ends were 5 bases for V and 0 bases for J; bases not matched to a gene: 8. The CDR3 runs to 16 residues. CDR1 and CDR2 (germline): SGHAT, FQDESV (reference sequence). This clonotype was sampled from a man aged 60 to 75 with acute or convalescent COVID-19. The chain recombines TRBV11-1 with TRBJ2-7; 9 nucleotides line up with TRBD2. The sample comprised peripheral blood. The CDR3 sequence is CASSGGTSGFSYEQYF. The CDR3, as DNA: TGTGCCAGCAGCGGCGGTACTAGCGGGTTCTCCTACGAGCAGTACTTC.